This is a list of T cell receptor beta chains from one sample in a study of CD8 T cells in Susac syndrome. TCRdb recomputed calls from the immunoSEQ multiplex PCR reads with MiXCR, one row per CDR3 protein. The sample has approximately 160,000 distinct CDR3 sequences, about 94% seen once. The sequenced sample was CD4+ T cells from PBMCs. The receptor source for this set is a human donor in good health. CDR3s include the opening cysteine and the closing phenylalanine or tryptophan. The order of the fields is D gene, V gene, J gene, clone size, CDR3 DNA, CDR3 protein. The D gene is left open where the match is weak. Expanded clones are given a class, and other clones once, few, many or no size at all.

D gene: NA
V gene: TRBV28
J gene: TRBJ2-3
clone size: NA
CDR3 DNA: TGTGCCAGCAACATTGGGGGGACCAGCACAGATACGCAGTATTTT
CDR3 protein: CASNIGGTSTDTQYF

D gene: NA
V gene: TRBV28
J gene: TRBJ2-6
clone size: NA
CDR3 DNA: TGTGCCAGCAGACCTACAGGGTCTGGGGCCAACGTCCTGACTTTC
CDR3 protein: CASRPTGSGANVLTF

D gene: NA
V gene: TRBV7-6
J gene: TRBJ2-7
clone size: NA
CDR3 DNA: TGTGCCAGCAGCTTAGGGTCCCTAGCGAGTTACGAGCAGTACTTC
CDR3 protein: CASSLGSLASYEQYF

D gene: NA
V gene: TRBV2
J gene: TRBJ2-7
clone size: NA
CDR3 DNA: TGTGCCGGGACCCGACAGGCCTCCTACGAGCAGTACTTC
CDR3 protein: CAGTRQASYEQYF

D gene: NA
V gene: TRBV29-1
J gene: TRBJ1-2
clone size: NA
CDR3 DNA: TGCAGCGTTGTGGACTTGGCTAAAGGTGGCTACACCTTC
CDR3 protein: CSVVDLAKGGYTF

D gene: NA
V gene: TRBV4-2
J gene: TRBJ1-1
clone size: NA
CDR3 DNA: TGTGCCAGCAGCGGGGTGGGGGGCACTGAAGCTTTCTTT
CDR3 protein: CASSGVGGTEAFF

D gene: NA
V gene: TRBV5-8
J gene: TRBJ2-1
clone size: once
CDR3 DNA: TGTGCCAGCAGCTTGAACGGGCGGAGCTCCTACAATGAGCAGTTCTTC
CDR3 protein: CASSLNGRSSYNEQFF

D gene: NA
V gene: TRBV5-5
J gene: TRBJ2-3
clone size: NA
CDR3 DNA: TGTGCCAGCAGCCTAGACCTGCGGGATACGCAGTATTTT
CDR3 protein: CASSLDLRDTQYF

D gene: NA
V gene: TRBV29-1
J gene: TRBJ2-7
clone size: NA
CDR3 DNA: TGCAGCGTTGAGCTTATGGGTGGGCAGTACTTC
CDR3 protein: CSVELMGGQYF

D gene: NA
V gene: TRBV4-1
J gene: TRBJ2-5
clone size: NA
CDR3 DNA: TGCGCCAGCAGCCAAGATAGACCACACCAAGAGACCCAGTACTTC
CDR3 protein: CASSQDRPHQETQYF

D gene: NA
V gene: TRBV3-1
J gene: TRBJ2-6
clone size: NA
CDR3 DNA: TGTGCCAGCAGCCCCGTCGCGCAGGCGGGTGGGGCCAACGTCCTGACTTTC
CDR3 protein: CASSPVAQAGGANVLTF

D gene: NA
V gene: TRBV11-2
J gene: TRBJ2-1
clone size: NA
CDR3 DNA: TGTGCCAGCAGCCTCCTCGGAGGGGACCACAATGAGCAGTTCTTC
CDR3 protein: CASSLLGGDHNEQFF

D gene: TRBD1
V gene: TRBV4-2
J gene: TRBJ2-2
clone size: NA
CDR3 DNA: TGTGCCAGCAGCCGTACAGGGGAGTACGCCGGGGAGCTGTTTTTT
CDR3 protein: CASSRTGEYAGELFF

D gene: NA
V gene: TRBV29-1
J gene: TRBJ2-5
clone size: NA
CDR3 DNA: TGCAGCGTTGGACGGACAGCGCAAGAGACCCAGTACTTC
CDR3 protein: CSVGRTAQETQYF

D gene: NA
V gene: TRBV2
J gene: TRBJ2-3
clone size: NA
CDR3 DNA: TGTGCCAGCAGTGCGCAGGTCCGCACAGATACGCAGTATTTT
CDR3 protein: CASSAQVRTDTQYF

D gene: NA
V gene: TRBV7-8
J gene: TRBJ2-5
clone size: once
CDR3 DNA: TGTGCCAGCAGCTCCCACTATGCGCCGGCTGCGAGGGAGACCCAGTACTTC
CDR3 protein: CASSSHYAPAARETQYF

D gene: TRBD1
V gene: TRBV5-1
J gene: TRBJ2-1
clone size: NA
CDR3 DNA: TGCGCCAGCAGCGACATTAGCGAGGCAGGGGGGCAGTTCTTC
CDR3 protein: CASSDISEAGGQFF

D gene: NA
V gene: TRBV29-1
J gene: TRBJ1-4
clone size: NA
CDR3 DNA: TGCAGCGTTCTTGCTCCTTTCAATGAAAAACTGTTTTTT
CDR3 protein: CSVLAPFNEKLFF

D gene: NA
V gene: TRBV18
J gene: TRBJ2-6
clone size: NA
CDR3 DNA: TGTGCCAGCTCACCACCAGGGACGTACCTCTCTGGGGCCAACGTCCTGACTTTC
CDR3 protein: CASSPPGTYLSGANVLTF

D gene: NA
V gene: TRBV30
J gene: TRBJ1-4
clone size: NA
CDR3 DNA: TGTGCCTGGAGTAGAAACGAAGGTGAAAAACTGTTTTTT
CDR3 protein: CAWSRNEGEKLFF

D gene: TRBD2
V gene: TRBV7-3
J gene: TRBJ2-7
clone size: NA
CDR3 DNA: TGTGCCAGCAGCTCATATAGCGGGTTCGAGCAGTACTTC
CDR3 protein: CASSSYSGFEQYF

D gene: NA
V gene: TRBV5-1
J gene: TRBJ2-1
clone size: NA
CDR3 DNA: TGCGCCAGTCCCAATGAGCAGTTCTTC
CDR3 protein: CASPNEQFF

D gene: NA
V gene: TRBV30
J gene: TRBJ1-4
clone size: NA
CDR3 DNA: TGTGCCTGGAGTCCCACAGGGAGCCCTAATGAAAAACTGTTTTTT
CDR3 protein: CAWSPTGSPNEKLFF

D gene: NA
V gene: TRBV20-1
J gene: TRBJ2-1
clone size: NA
CDR3 DNA: TGCAGTGCTAGAGATAGGGTGGCGACGGGGAATGAGCAGTTCTTC
CDR3 protein: CSARDRVATGNEQFF

D gene: TRBD1
V gene: TRBV27
J gene: TRBJ1-1
clone size: NA
CDR3 DNA: TGTGCCAGCAGCCTCCGGGACAGGGACGATGAAGCTTTCTTT
CDR3 protein: CASSLRDRDDEAFF

D gene: NA
V gene: TRBV18
J gene: TRBJ2-7
clone size: NA
CDR3 DNA: TGTGCCAGCTCACCCGGTCAGTCGATCTACGAGCAGTACTTC
CDR3 protein: CASSPGQSIYEQYF

D gene: TRBD1
V gene: TRBV6-1
J gene: TRBJ2-7
clone size: NA
CDR3 DNA: TGTGCCAGCACCCCGTGGGTGGGCAGGGGGCCTTTTTCGTACGAGCAGTACTTC
CDR3 protein: CASTPWVGRGPFSYEQYF

D gene: NA
V gene: TRBV5-1
J gene: TRBJ1-1
clone size: NA
CDR3 DNA: TGCGCCAGCAGCTTGAGCCCCGGTGGTGAAGCTTTCTTT
CDR3 protein: CASSLSPGGEAFF

D gene: NA
V gene: TRBV20-1
J gene: TRBJ1-1
clone size: NA
CDR3 DNA: TGCAGTGCTAGAGAGCGGACGGCGAACACTGAAGCTTTCTTT
CDR3 protein: CSARERTANTEAFF

D gene: NA
V gene: TRBV7-2
J gene: TRBJ1-2
clone size: NA
CDR3 DNA: TGTGCCAGCAGCGCTTTTGGGGGGCGGAATGGCTACACCTTC
CDR3 protein: CASSAFGGRNGYTF

D gene: NA
V gene: TRBV19
J gene: TRBJ2-7
clone size: NA
CDR3 DNA: TGTGCCAGTAGTACCCTATTAGAACCCTACGAGCAGTACTTC
CDR3 protein: CASSTLLEPYEQYF

D gene: NA
V gene: TRBV9
J gene: TRBJ2-3
clone size: NA
CDR3 DNA: TGTGCCAGCAGCGTAGGGACAGTATTTTTAGATACGCAGTATTTT
CDR3 protein: CASSVGTVFLDTQYF

D gene: NA
V gene: TRBV18
J gene: TRBJ2-2
clone size: NA
CDR3 DNA: TGTGCCAGCTCACCAAACGGGAACACCGGGGAGCTGTTTTTT
CDR3 protein: CASSPNGNTGELFF

D gene: TRBD2
V gene: TRBV7-9
J gene: TRBJ2-5
clone size: NA
CDR3 DNA: TGTGCCAGCAGCAATGGCGGGGGGGCCCAAGAGACCCAGTACTTC
CDR3 protein: CASSNGGGAQETQYF

D gene: NA
V gene: TRBV5-6
J gene: TRBJ2-7
clone size: NA
CDR3 DNA: TGTGCCAGCAGCTTGGGGCTAGCGCCTACTTCCTACGAGCAGTACTTC
CDR3 protein: CASSLGLAPTSYEQYF

D gene: NA
V gene: TRBV5-1
J gene: TRBJ1-1
clone size: NA
CDR3 DNA: TGCGCCAGCAGCCCACAGGCGGGGGGCACTGAAGCTTTCTTT
CDR3 protein: CASSPQAGGTEAFF

D gene: NA
V gene: TRBV6-5
J gene: TRBJ2-3
clone size: NA
CDR3 DNA: TGTGCCAGCAGGTCACCGGGGACAGATACGCAGTATTTT
CDR3 protein: CASRSPGTDTQYF

D gene: NA
V gene: TRBV5-8
J gene: TRBJ1-2
clone size: NA
CDR3 DNA: TGTGCCAGCAGCTTCTGGGGGTTAAACTATGGCTACACCTTC
CDR3 protein: CASSFWGLNYGYTF

D gene: NA
V gene: TRBV5-1
J gene: TRBJ1-1
clone size: NA
CDR3 DNA: TGCGCCAGCAGCTTGGCTTCAAGTAACACTGAAGCTTTCTTT
CDR3 protein: CASSLASSNTEAFF

D gene: NA
V gene: TRBV7-9
J gene: TRBJ2-1
clone size: NA
CDR3 DNA: TGTGCCAGCAGTTCAGACTTCCTGAGCTCCTACAATGAGCAGTTCTTC
CDR3 protein: CASSSDFLSSYNEQFF

D gene: NA
V gene: TRBV19
J gene: TRBJ2-7
clone size: once
CDR3 DNA: TGTGCCAGTAGTATGGAGAGGGGCAGGTTGCACGAGCAGTACTTC
CDR3 protein: CASSMERGRLHEQYF

D gene: NA
V gene: TRBV9
J gene: TRBJ1-3
clone size: NA
CDR3 DNA: TGTGCCAGCAGCGTTGGCGGATTTGGAAACACCATATATTTT
CDR3 protein: CASSVGGFGNTIYF

D gene: NA
V gene: TRBV2
J gene: TRBJ2-5
clone size: NA
CDR3 DNA: TGTGCCAGCAGTGAAGGTAGCAGGCAAGAGACCCAGTACTTC
CDR3 protein: CASSEGSRQETQYF

D gene: NA
V gene: TRBV3-1
J gene: TRBJ1-2
clone size: NA
CDR3 DNA: TGTGCCAGCAGCCCTTTACAGGAAAGTGGAAGCTACACCTTC
CDR3 protein: CASSPLQESGSYTF

D gene: NA
V gene: TRBV29-1
J gene: TRBJ1-1
clone size: NA
CDR3 DNA: TGCAGCGCGATAGGGTCGGGACACGGGGCTTTCTTT
CDR3 protein: CSAIGSGHGAFF

D gene: NA
V gene: TRBV6-5
J gene: TRBJ1-4
clone size: NA
CDR3 DNA: TGTGCCAGCAGTGCCGACCTCTCAAGGAGTGAAAAACTGTTTTTT
CDR3 protein: CASSADLSRSEKLFF